The clone carrying this T cell receptor (beta chain) was recorded many times. Germline CDR1 and CDR2: MNHEY and SMNVEV (reference sequence). The CDR3 is made up of 12 amino acids. V was shortened by 6 bases and J by 9 bases, with 9 bases between the two germline ends. As to time point: newly diagnosed GD, antithyroid drugs for less than 3 months. PBMCs were the source of the RNA used for TCR sequencing. CDR3-region Arm-PCR and iRepertoire HTBI primers produced the TCR beta libraries. MiXCR, run by TCRdb on the multiplex PCR reads, gives a single entry per CDR3 protein. The sample records about 470,000 distinct CDR3 sequences, 15% to 20% being singletons. These data belong to a study of regulatory T cells in long-lasting Graves disease. The same data also contributed to another study, on T cells in Graves' hyperthyroidism and ophthalmopathy.

This clonotype originated in a man between 40 and 49 years old with Graves disease. Sequences were derived from peripheral blood mononuclear cells (PBMCs), sampled at new diagnosis, from a patient treated with antithyroid drugs. V is TRBV27 and J is TRBJ1-6; D is unresolved. For the CDR3, the DNA is TGTGCCAGCAGCCCCGGAAGTTCACCCCTCCACTTT. Protein product: CASSPGSSPLHF.